Below are 9 T cell receptor beta chains sequenced from a single sample in a study of T-cell reconstitution after alpha-beta-depleted transplantation in children. Unique molecular identifiers were incorporated when the TCRbeta library was constructed. MiXCR was run by TCRdb on the PCR reads, yielding one entry per CDR3 protein. The data hold over 150,000 distinct CDR3 sequences, with 6.6% observed a single time. The specimen comprised PBMCs, sampled before TCRalphabeta/CD19-depleted stem cell transplant. The source of these receptors is a boy younger than 10 with acute lymphoblastic leukemia, due to receive a stem cell transplant.

The chain links TRBV5-1 to TRBJ2-1; 8 positions match TRBD1. The germline CDR1 and CDR2 sequences are SGHRS and YFSETQ. The CDR3 sequence is 15 residues long. Trimming at V came to 4 bases and at J to 7 bases, leaving 10 bases not matched to a gene. The CDR3 DNA reads as TGCGCCAGCAGCCCGTACTCAGGGGGCTGGAATGAGCAGTTCTTC. Its protein is CASSPYSGGWNEQFF.

This clonotype was recorded at least ten times. This chain joins TRBV12-3 or TRBV12-4 and TRBJ2-1; D uncertain. Trimming stripped 6 bases from V and 4 bases from J, with 16 bases between. The CDR3 loop spans 15 amino acids. The CDR3 DNA reads TGTGCCAGCAGATATACTAAGGTTGTTTACAATGAGCAGTTCTTC. It yields the protein CASRYTKVVYNEQFF.

Many counts were recorded for this clonotype. The rearrangement uses TRBV7-2 and TRBJ1-2; 9 nucleotides line up with TRBD1. This CDR3 comprises 15 residues. CDR1 and CDR2 (germline): SGHTA, FQGNSA. The V and J ends lost 6 bases and 6 bases, in that order; junction bases with no gene match: 11. CDR3 region: CASRSPGGQGHGYTF. DNA of the CDR3: TGTGCCAGCAGGTCTCCGGGGGGACAGGGCCATGGCTACACCTTC.

This clonotype occurred a few times. The chain joins TRBV12-3 or TRBV12-4 to TRBJ2-6; no clear D gene. This CDR3 has 15 residues. With 5 bases removed from V and 0 bases from J, the gap between germline ends came to 8 bases. CDR3 loop: CASSTGSSGANVLTF. In DNA form, the CDR3 reads TGTGCCAGCAGTACTGGATCCTCTGGGGCCAACGTCCTGACTTTC.

This clonotype appeared many times. This chain links TRBV7-9 with TRBJ2-7; D is ambiguous. The V gene lost 6 bases and the J gene lost 5 bases, with 8 bases spanning the gap. CDR1 and CDR2 (germline): SEHNR, FQNEAQ (reference sequence). The CDR3 covers 11 residues. DNA of the CDR3: TGTGCCAGCAGGTACAACGACGAGCAGTACTTC. Its protein is CASRYNDEQYF. Full variable domain (missing parts from reference TRBV7-9 and TRBJ2-7): DTGVSQNPRHKITKRGQNVTFRCDPISEHNRLYWYRQTLGQGPEFLTYFQNEAQLEKSRLLSDRFSAERPKGSFSTLEIQRTEQGDSAMYLCASRYNDEQYFGPGTRLTVT.

At least ten counts were recorded for this clonotype. The CDR3 sequence is CASSTTGGASKNIQYF. DNA for the CDR3: TGCGCCAGCAGTACTACAGGGGGCGCATCCAAAAACATTCAGTACTTC. The chain couples TRBV5-1 to TRBJ2-4, with 9 bases fitting TRBD1. Germline CDR1 SGHRS, CDR2 YFSETQ. CDR3 length equals 16 residues. V shed 5 bases and J 2 bases; nucleotides not matched to a gene: 8.

The sample holds many counts of this clonotype. The chain combines TRBV20-1 with TRBJ2-3; 15 nucleotides align to TRBD2. The CDR3 consists of 16 residues. J gave up 4 bases and V 5 bases, and 7 bases lay outside the gene matches. The germline CDR1 and CDR2 sequences are DFQATT and SNEGSKA (reference sequence). This chain's CDR3 is CSAGLAGGPGSDTQYF. The CDR3 DNA sequence: TGCAGTGCTGGACTAGCGGGGGGGCCTGGGTCAGATACGCAGTATTTT.

This clonotype was observed at least ten times. The chain combines TRBV5-1 with TRBJ2-5; 7 nucleotides agree with TRBD1. The V gene's germline CDR1 is SGHRS and CDR2 YFSETQ. V lost 1 base and J lost 5; bases outside the gene matches: 8. This CDR3 is 15 amino acids long. In nucleotides, the CDR3 is TGCGCCAGCAGCTTGTGGCAGGGGGAAGTGGAGACCCAGTACTTC. Protein sequence: CASSLWQGEVETQYF.

V gene TRBV7-2 combines with J gene TRBJ2-3, with 10 bases fitting TRBD2. V lost 6 bases to trimming and J lost 2 bases; unmatched junction nucleotides: 8. The CDR3 extends over 16 amino acids. Germline values: CDR1 SGHTA, CDR2 FQGNSA. The CDR3 protein is CASSFSGGANTDTQYF. Written as DNA, the CDR3 is TGTGCCAGCAGTTTCAGCGGGGGGGCGAACACAGATACGCAGTATTTT.